These T cell receptor beta chains were read from a single sample in a study of beta chain features in type 1 diabetes. Only in-frame clones appear in the TCRdb table, and some are missing; sequencing was by immunoSEQ multiplex PCR. The table shows around 300,000 clones, with 8% occurring only once. Sequenced sample: central memory CD4+ T cells from blood. The receptor source for this set is a woman under 30 in good health. Each CDR3 is given with its conserved first and last residue. The order of the fields is V gene, J gene, clone size, D gene, CDR3 protein, CDR3 DNA. The D gene is left open where the match is weak. Where a row states a size, it is once, few, many or the class of an expanded clone; other rows omit it.

>TRBV19|TRBJ1-1|NA|NA
CASSTPIRNTEAFF
TGTGCCAGTAGTACCCCGATCAGGAACACTGAAGCTTTCTTT
>TRBV5-1|TRBJ2-7|NA|NA
CASSPRTALPYEQYF
TGCGCCAGCAGCCCCAGGACAGCTTTACCCTACGAGCAGTACTTC
>TRBV4-2|TRBJ2-5|NA|NA
CASSQADRETQYF
TGTGCCAGCAGCCAAGCTGACAGAGAGACCCAGTACTTC
>TRBV5-6|TRBJ1-1|few|NA
CASSLAGVENTEAFF
TGTGCCAGCAGCCTTGCAGGGGTGGAGAACACTGAAGCTTTCTTT
>TRBV7-2|TRBJ2-1|few|NA
CASSLPGHPSYNEQFF
TGTGCCAGCAGCTTGCCGGGACACCCATCCTACAATGAGCAGTTCTTC
>TRBV2|TRBJ1-6|few|NA
CASSEVGDNSPLHF
TGTGCCAGCAGTGAAGTAGGGGATAATTCACCCCTCCACTTT
>TRBV9|TRBJ1-2|NA|NA
CASSAQLALKGNYGYTF
TGTGCCAGCAGCGCCCAATTGGCCCTCAAGGGAAACTATGGCTACACCTTC
>TRBV2|TRBJ2-5|NA|TRBD2
CASSPGLVGETQYF
TGTGCCAGCAGTCCAGGACTAGTGGGGGAGACCCAGTACTTC
>TRBV2|TRBJ2-3|NA|TRBD2
CASNLGLAGGSQYF
TGTGCCAGCAACCTTGGACTAGCGGGGGGGAGCCAGTATTTT
>TRBV6-6|TRBJ2-7|NA|TRBD1
CASSQRTGFDYEQYF
TGTGCCAGCAGTCAACGGACAGGGTTTGACTACGAGCAGTACTTC
>TRBV4-1|TRBJ2-2|NA|NA
CASSQAGELFF
TGCGCCAGCAGCCAGGCCGGGGAGCTGTTTTTT
>TRBV2|TRBJ1-5|NA|NA
CASSQDVVNQPQHF
TGTGCCAGCAGTCAGGACGTAGTAAATCAGCCCCAGCATTTT
>TRBV5-1|TRBJ1-2|NA|TRBD1
CASRTGENGYTF
TGCGCCAGCAGAACAGGGGAGAATGGCTACACCTTC
>TRBV20-1|TRBJ1-1|NA|TRBD1
CSAPGQGF
TGCAGTGCTCCAGGACAGGGGTTT
>TRBV7-9|TRBJ2-7|many|NA
CASSPSWQSYEQYF
TGTGCCAGCAGCCCCTCGTGGCAGTCCTACGAGCAGTACTTC
>TRBV28|TRBJ1-3|few|TRBD1
CASSRSPGQRNTIYF
TGTGCCAGCAGTCGGAGTCCGGGACAGAGAAACACCATATATTTT
>TRBV10-3|TRBJ1-6|NA|NA
CAISERQNSPLHF
TGTGCCATCAGTGAGCGACAGAATTCACCCCTCCACTTT
>TRBV7-8|TRBJ1-1|NA|NA
CASSLVGGRVNTEAFF
TGTGCCAGCAGCTTAGTTGGGGGAAGAGTGAACACTGAAGCTTTCTTT
>TRBV7-2|TRBJ2-6|many|NA
CASSLMAGNSGANVLTF
TGTGCCAGCAGCCTCATGGCGGGGAACTCTGGGGCCAACGTCCTGACTTTC
>TRBV7-9|TRBJ2-7|many|TRBD1
CASSPDRGTYEQYF
TGTGCCAGCAGCCCGGACAGGGGAACCTACGAGCAGTACTTC
>TRBV5-4|TRBJ2-3|NA|NA
CASSPPQGNADTQYF
TGCGCCAGCAGCCCTCCACAGGGTAACGCAGATACGCAGTATTTT
>TRBV14|TRBJ1-1|NA|NA
CATSGGINTEAFF
TGTGCCACCAGCGGAGGGATAAACACTGAAGCTTTCTTT
>TRBV7-2|TRBJ2-1|few|NA
CASRSRQGEAVNEQFF
TGTGCCAGCAGATCACGGCAGGGGGAGGCGGTGAATGAGCAGTTCTTC
>TRBV4-2|TRBJ2-5|few|NA
CASSQGQVGEETQYF
TGTGCCAGCAGCCAAGGACAGGTGGGGGAGGAGACCCAGTACTTC
>TRBV7-9|TRBJ2-1|few|NA
CASGDNYNEQFF
TGTGCCAGCGGGGACAACTACAATGAGCAGTTCTTC
>TRBV4-3|TRBJ2-7|many|TRBD1
CASSRGQGDSYEQYF
TGCGCCAGCAGCCGGGGACAGGGGGACTCCTACGAGCAGTACTTC
>TRBV7-2|TRBJ1-5|NA|NA
CASSFRARSNQPQHF
TGTGCCAGCAGCTTTCGTGCCAGAAGCAATCAGCCCCAGCATTTT
>TRBV7-9|TRBJ2-2|few|NA
CASRSTGELFF
TGTGCCAGCCGCAGCACCGGGGAGCTGTTTTTT
>TRBV19|TRBJ2-1|few|TRBD2
CASKKGTSGNNEQFF
TGTGCCAGTAAAAAGGGGACTAGCGGGAACAATGAGCAGTTCTTC